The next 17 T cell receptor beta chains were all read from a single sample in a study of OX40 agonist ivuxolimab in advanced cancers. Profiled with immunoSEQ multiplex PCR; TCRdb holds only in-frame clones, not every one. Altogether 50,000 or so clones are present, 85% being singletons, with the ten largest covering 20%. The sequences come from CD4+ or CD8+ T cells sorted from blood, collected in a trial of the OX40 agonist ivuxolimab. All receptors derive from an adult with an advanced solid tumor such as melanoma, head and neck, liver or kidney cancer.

The CDR3: CATSMGGGPGTDTQYF. CDR3 sequence (DNA): TGTGCCACCAGCATGGGCGGGGGCCCCGGCACAGATACGCAGTATTTT. The V and J genes are TRBV15 and TRBJ2-3, with D maybe TRBD2 (7 bases). Trimming stripped 4 bases from V and 1 base from J, with 15 bases between. The CDR3 is 16 residues long. The germline V gene has CDR1 LNHNV and CDR2 YYDKDF (reference sequence).

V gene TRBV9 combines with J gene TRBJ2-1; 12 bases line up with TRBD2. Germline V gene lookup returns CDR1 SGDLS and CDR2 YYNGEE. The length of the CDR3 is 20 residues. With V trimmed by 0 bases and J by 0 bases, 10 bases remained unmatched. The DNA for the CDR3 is TGTGCCAGCAGCGTAGATGCAGGGCTAGCGGGGGGGAGCTCCTACAATGAGCAGTTCTTC. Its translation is CASSVDAGLAGGSSYNEQFF.

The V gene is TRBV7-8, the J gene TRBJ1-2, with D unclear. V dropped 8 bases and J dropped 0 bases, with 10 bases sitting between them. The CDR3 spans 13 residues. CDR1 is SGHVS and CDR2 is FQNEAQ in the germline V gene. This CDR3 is CASSGGANYGYTF. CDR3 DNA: TGTGCCAGCTCAGGCGGAGCTAACTATGGCTACACCTTC.

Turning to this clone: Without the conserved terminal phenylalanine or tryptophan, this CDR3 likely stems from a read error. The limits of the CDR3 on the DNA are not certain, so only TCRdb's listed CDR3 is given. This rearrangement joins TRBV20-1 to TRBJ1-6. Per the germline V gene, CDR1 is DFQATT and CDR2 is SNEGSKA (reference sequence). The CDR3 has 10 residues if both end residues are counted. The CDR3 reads CSASENPSWL.

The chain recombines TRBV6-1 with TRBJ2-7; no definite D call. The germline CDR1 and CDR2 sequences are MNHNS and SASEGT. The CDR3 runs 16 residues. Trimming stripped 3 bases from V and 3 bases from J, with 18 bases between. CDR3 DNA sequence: TGTGCCAGCAGTGAGGCGGTGGATAACAACGTCTACGAGCAGTACGTC. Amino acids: CASSEAVDNNVYEQYV.

The CDR3 nucleotides read TGCAGCGTTGGATCAGGGGGAAACTCCTACGAGCAGTACTTC. Its protein is CSVGSGGNSYEQYF. The chain recombines TRBV29-1 with TRBJ2-7; 7 bases fit TRBD1. The length of the CDR3 is 14 residues. Losses at the gene ends were 4 bases for V and 0 bases for J; bases not matched to a gene: 6. Germline V CDR1 and CDR2: SQVTM, ANQGSEA.

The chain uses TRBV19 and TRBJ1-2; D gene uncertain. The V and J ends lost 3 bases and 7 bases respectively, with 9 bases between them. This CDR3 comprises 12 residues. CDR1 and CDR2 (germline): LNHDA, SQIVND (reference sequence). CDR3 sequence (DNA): TGTGCCAGTAGTATGGCTGGGTCTGGCTACACCTTC. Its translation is CASSMAGSGYTF.

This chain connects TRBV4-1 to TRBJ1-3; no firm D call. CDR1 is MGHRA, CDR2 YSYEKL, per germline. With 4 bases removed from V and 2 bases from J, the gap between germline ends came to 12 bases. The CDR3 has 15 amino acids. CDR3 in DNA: TGCGCCAGCAGCCCCAGTAGAGGAACTGGAAACACCATATATTTT. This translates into CASSPSRGTGNTIYF.

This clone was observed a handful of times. The CDR3 sequence: CASSRDSANTGELFF. DNA of the CDR3: TGTGCCAGCAGTAGGGACAGCGCGAACACCGGGGAGCTGTTTTTT. The gene calls are TRBV5-4 and TRBJ2-2; 7 bases are a match to TRBD1. The trim removed 5 bases at V and 0 bases at J, leaving 4 bases unmatched. The CDR3 has 15 residues. Germline assignment: CDR1 SGHNT and CDR2 YYREEE (reference sequence).

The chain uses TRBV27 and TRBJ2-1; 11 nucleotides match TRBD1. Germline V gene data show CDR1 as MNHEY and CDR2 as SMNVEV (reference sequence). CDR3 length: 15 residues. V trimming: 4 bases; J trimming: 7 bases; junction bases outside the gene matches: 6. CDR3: CASSWTGGGGNEQFF. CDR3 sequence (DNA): TGTGCCAGCAGTTGGACAGGGGGCGGGGGGAATGAGCAGTTCTTC.

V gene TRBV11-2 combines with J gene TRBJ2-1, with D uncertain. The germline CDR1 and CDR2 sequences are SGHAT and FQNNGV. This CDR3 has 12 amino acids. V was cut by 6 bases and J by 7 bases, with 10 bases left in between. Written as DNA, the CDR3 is TGTGCCAGCAGGATAGTAGGGAATGAGCAGTTCTTC. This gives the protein CASRIVGNEQFF.

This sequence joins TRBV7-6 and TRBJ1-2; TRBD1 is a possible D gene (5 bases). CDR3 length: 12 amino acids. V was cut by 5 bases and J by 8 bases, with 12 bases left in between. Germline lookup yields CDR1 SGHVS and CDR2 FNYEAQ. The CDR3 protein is CASSPRGDGYTF. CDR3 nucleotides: TGTGCCAGCAGCCCACGAGGGGACGGCTACACCTTC.

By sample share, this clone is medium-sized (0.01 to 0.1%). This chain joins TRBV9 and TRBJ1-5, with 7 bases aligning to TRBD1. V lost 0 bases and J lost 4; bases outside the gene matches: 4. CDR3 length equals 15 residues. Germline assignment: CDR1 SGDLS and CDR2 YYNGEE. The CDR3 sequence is CASSVGGGQNQPQHF. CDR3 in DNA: TGTGCCAGCAGCGTAGGGGGGGGACAGAATCAGCCCCAGCATTTT.

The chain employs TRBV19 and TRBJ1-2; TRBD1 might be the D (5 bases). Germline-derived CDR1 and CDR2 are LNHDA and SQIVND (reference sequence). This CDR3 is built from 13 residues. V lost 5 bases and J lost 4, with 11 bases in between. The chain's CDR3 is CASSPWDFYGYTF. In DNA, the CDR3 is TGTGCCAGTAGTCCCTGGGACTTCTATGGCTACACCTTC.

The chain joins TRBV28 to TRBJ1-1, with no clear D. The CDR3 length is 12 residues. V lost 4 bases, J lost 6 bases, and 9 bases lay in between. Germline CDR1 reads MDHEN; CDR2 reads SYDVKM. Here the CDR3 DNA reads TGTGCCAGCAGTTCCCGGGTACCTGAAGCTTTCTTT. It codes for CASSSRVPEAFF.

CDR3 sequence (DNA): TGTGCCAGCTCACCGGGTTCTCGCACAGATACGCAGTATTTT. This translates into CASSPGSRTDTQYF. The chain employs TRBV18 and TRBJ2-3; D gene ambiguous. Trimming shortened V by 3 bases and J by 1 base, and 8 bases separated the two germline ends. Germline CDR1 reads KGHSH; CDR2 reads LQKENI. The CDR3 is 14 residues long.

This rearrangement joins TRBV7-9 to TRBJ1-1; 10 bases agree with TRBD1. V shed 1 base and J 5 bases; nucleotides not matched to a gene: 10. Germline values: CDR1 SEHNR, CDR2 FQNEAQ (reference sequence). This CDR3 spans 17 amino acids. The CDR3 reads CASSLVQSGTGVTEAFF. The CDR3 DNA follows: TGTGCCAGCAGCTTAGTACAGTCTGGGACAGGGGTTACTGAAGCTTTCTTT.